This T cell receptor beta chain originates from a study of identical twins. Carrying unique molecular identifiers, the cDNA also gained a universal primer site through template switching. TCRdb re-derived calls from the 5' RACE reads in MiXCR, one entry per CDR3 protein. The sample contains hundreds of thousands of distinct CDR3 sequences, roughly 8% of which appear only once. This CDR3 contains 15 residues. Points on this clonotype: Antigen: not known.

Findings and caveats of the study: Zero-insertion analyses were open to partial confounding by invariant MAIT and iNKT cells.

The same data also went into a second study, on yellow fever vaccine responses in identical twins.

Sequenced input: PBMCs. The sequence derives from a woman between 18 and 29 years old in good health. The chain uses TRBV21-1 and TRBJ2-3; the table's D call, TRBD1, has no DNA check behind it. TRBV21-1 is labeled a pseudogene. CDR3 DNA: TGTGCCAGCAGCAAAGAGGCGGGGGCCACAGATACGCAGTATTTT. This codes for CASSKEAGATDTQYF.